The following is a T cell receptor (beta chain) sequence with its context. Its antigen remains unknown. The entry originates in a study of cytomegalovirus exposure and HLA in healthy donors. Whole-study results and caveats: Associated with HLA alleles at 0.05 false discovery rate in a later analysis were 16,951 TCR beta sequences. Within a later analysis, the majority of CMV-associated TCR beta chains appeared HLA-restricted. Segments of the TCR beta V type were, in most cases, productive about 87% or about 30% of the time in an earlier analysis.

The study ran its PCR with 60 Vbeta and 13 Jbeta primers. Assay: immunoSEQ multiplex PCR; the TCRdb copy retains only in-frame clones and omits some. This table has 200,000 or so clones, approximately 85% appearing once. V lost 3 bases and J 1 base, leaving 10 bases between the germline ends. From germline, CDR1 is SNHLY and CDR2 FYNNEI. The CDR3 spans 15 residues. The chain recombines TRBV2 with TRBJ1-5; D may be TRBD1 (5 bases). This clonotype was sampled from a middle-aged woman in good health and CMV-seronegative. Sequenced material: PBMCs. CDR3 amino acids: CASSDGHLSNQPQHF. In DNA, the CDR3 is TGTGCCAGCAGTGACGGACACTTGAGCAATCAGCCCCAGCATTTT.